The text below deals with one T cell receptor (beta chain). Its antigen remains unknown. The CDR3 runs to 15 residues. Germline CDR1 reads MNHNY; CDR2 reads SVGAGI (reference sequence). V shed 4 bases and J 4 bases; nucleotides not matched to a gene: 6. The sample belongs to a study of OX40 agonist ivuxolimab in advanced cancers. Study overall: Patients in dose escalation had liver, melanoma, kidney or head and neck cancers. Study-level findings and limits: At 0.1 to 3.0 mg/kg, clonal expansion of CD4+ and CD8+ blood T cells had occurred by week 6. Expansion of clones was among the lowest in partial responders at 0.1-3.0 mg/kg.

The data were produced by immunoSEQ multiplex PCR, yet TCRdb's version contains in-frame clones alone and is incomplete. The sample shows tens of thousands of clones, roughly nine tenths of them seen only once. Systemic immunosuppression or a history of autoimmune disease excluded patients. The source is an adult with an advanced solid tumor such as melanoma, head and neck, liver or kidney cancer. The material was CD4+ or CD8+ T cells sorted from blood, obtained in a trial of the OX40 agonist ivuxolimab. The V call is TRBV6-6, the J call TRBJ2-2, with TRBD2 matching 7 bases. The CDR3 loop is CASSWSGMGTGELFF. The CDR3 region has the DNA TGTGCCAGCAGTTGGAGCGGGATGGGCACCGGGGAGCTGTTTTTT.